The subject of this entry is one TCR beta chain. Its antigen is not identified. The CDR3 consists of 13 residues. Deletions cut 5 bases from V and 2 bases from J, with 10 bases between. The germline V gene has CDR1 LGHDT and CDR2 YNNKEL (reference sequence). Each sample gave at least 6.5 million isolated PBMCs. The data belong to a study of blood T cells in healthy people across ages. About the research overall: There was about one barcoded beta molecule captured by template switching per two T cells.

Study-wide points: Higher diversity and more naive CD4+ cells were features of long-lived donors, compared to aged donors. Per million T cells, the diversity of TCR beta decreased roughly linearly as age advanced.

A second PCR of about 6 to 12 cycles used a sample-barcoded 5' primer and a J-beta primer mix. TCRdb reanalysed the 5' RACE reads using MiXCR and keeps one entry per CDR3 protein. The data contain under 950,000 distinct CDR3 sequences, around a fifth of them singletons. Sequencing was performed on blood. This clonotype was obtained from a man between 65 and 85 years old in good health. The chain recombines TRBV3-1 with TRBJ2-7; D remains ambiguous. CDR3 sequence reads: CASSTSLTYEQYV. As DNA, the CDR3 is TGTGCCAGCAGCACCTCACTTACCTACGAGCAGTACGTC.